This record covers a single T cell receptor beta chain. The source of the sample is a study of liver allograft versus peripheral blood T cells. Overall study: T cell receptor repertoires in transplanted livers were compared with those in recipients' peripheral blood.

TCRdb processed the reads anew with MiXCR; each CDR3 protein has one entry. The sample lists about 9,200 distinct CDR3 sequences, 25% to 30% occurring once. The CDR3 has 18 residues. Trimming shortened V by 0 bases and J by 6 bases, and 23 bases separated the two germline ends. Looked up from germline, CDR1 is KGHDR and CDR2 is SFDVKD. The clonotype comes from a human patient who had a liver transplant. These T cells may partly come from the graft donor. The chain links TRBV24-1 to TRBJ2-7; D gene uncertain. The CDR3 nucleotides read TGTGCCACCAGTGATTTGTTAAGCAGCTTTGGAGCTTTTTGCGAGCAGTACTTC. Its protein is CATSDLLSSFGAFCEQYF.